Listed here are 18 T cell receptor beta chains from one sample, sequenced in a study of T cells in Graves' hyperthyroidism and ophthalmopathy. The investigators amplified TCR beta CDR3 regions from RNA transcripts. TCR CDR3 underwent first-round RT-PCR with the HTBI primer set. TCRdb itself ran the multiplex PCR reads through MiXCR, one entry per CDR3 protein. The sample includes over 700,000 distinct CDR3 sequences, roughly 40% seen only once; the top ten take approximately 10%. Sequenced material: blood. These receptors all stem from a man aged 18-30 years with Graves' hyperthyroidism.

The chain uses TRBV9 and TRBJ2-7; the D call may be TRBD1 or TRBD2 (5 bases each). With 0 bases removed from V and 7 bases from J, the gap between germline ends came to 17 bases. The length of the CDR3 is 15 residues. In germline, CDR1 is SGDLS, CDR2 YYNGEE. The CDR3 is CASSVVGGVGAEQYF. CDR3 bases: TGTGCCAGCAGCGTAGTGGGTGGCGTCGGGGCAGAGCAGTACTTC.

V gene TRBV24-1 combines with J gene TRBJ2-6; D possibly corresponds to TRBD2 (6 bases). CDR3 size: 20 residues. From germline, CDR1 is KGHDR and CDR2 SFDVKD. Trimming stripped 3 bases from V and 0 bases from J, with 20 bases between. The CDR3 DNA sequence: TGTGCCACCAGTGATCCCGGGACTGGAGAAAACCTCTCTGGGGCCAACGTCCTGACTTTC. Its protein product is CATSDPGTGENLSGANVLTF.

This clonotype was seen repeatedly, ten times or more. The J gene is TRBJ1-2, the V gene TRBV12-3 or TRBV12-4; 9 bases are shared with TRBD1. This CDR3 comprises 14 residues. V was clipped by 4 bases and J by 5 bases; unmatched bases: 5. In DNA form, the CDR3 reads TGTGCCAGCAGTTCCGGGACAGGGTTGTATGGCTACACCTTC. This gives the protein CASSSGTGLYGYTF.

The chain recombines TRBV5-1 with TRBJ2-2, with 7 bases identical to TRBD1. Germline values: CDR1 SGHRS, CDR2 YFSETQ. The CDR3 length is 16 residues. V lost 4 bases and J lost 1; bases outside the gene matches: 7. CDR3 bases: TGCGCCAGCAGCCCCTTGACAGGGCTGAACACCGGGGAGCTGTTTTTT. It yields the protein CASSPLTGLNTGELFF.

To note about this clonotype: A single base separates this from a much larger clone, so it may be a read error. CDR3 nucleotides: TGTGCCAGCAGTGAAGCGGGCCCTGGAAACACCATATATTTT. The encoded protein is CASSEAGPGNTIYF. The chain employs TRBV2 and TRBJ1-3; D gene ambiguous. CDR3 size: 14 residues. In germline, CDR1 is SNHLY, CDR2 FYNNEI. V was cut by 0 bases and J by 2 bases, with 5 bases left in between.

V and J are TRBV10-3 and TRBJ2-3; no definite D call. Trimming stripped 0 bases from V and 6 bases from J, with 4 bases between. The CDR3 length is 12 residues. Germline CDR1 ENHRY, CDR2 SYGVKD. CDR3 amino acids: CAISESWDTQYF. The CDR3 DNA sequence: TGTGCCATCAGTGAGTCTTGGGATACGCAGTATTTT.

The chain links TRBV7-3 to TRBJ1-1; 9 bases are a match to TRBD1. Trimming at V came to 4 bases and at J to 4 bases, leaving 4 bases not matched to a gene. Germline V lookup: CDR1 SGHTA, CDR2 FQGTGA. CDR3 length: 14 amino acids. The CDR3 sequence is CASSSDRGSTEAFF. The CDR3 region has the DNA TGTGCCAGCAGCTCGGACAGGGGAAGCACTGAAGCTTTCTTT.

J is TRBJ2-7 and V is TRBV10-2; TRBD1 matches at 8 bases. From germline, CDR1 is WSHSY and CDR2 SAAADI. This CDR3 has 15 amino acids. The J segment lost 3 bases and the V segment lost 2 bases, leaving 6 bases of the junction unmatched. The CDR3: CASSETIDRGYEQYF. CDR3 coding DNA: TGCGCCAGCAGTGAGACCATCGACAGGGGCTACGAGCAGTACTTC.

The chain has TRBV7-3 and TRBJ1-4; D might be TRBD1 (6 bases). The CDR3 runs to 16 residues. The germline CDR1 and CDR2 sequences are SGHTA and FQGTGA. Trimming pared 1 base from V and 4 bases from J, leaving 13 bases between. CDR3 in amino acids: CASSLRARGLNEKLFF. Written as DNA, the CDR3 is TGTGCCAGCAGCTTAAGGGCCAGGGGACTTAATGAAAAACTGTTTTTT.

This clonotype was found a few times. The J gene is TRBJ2-7, the V gene TRBV14, with D unresolved. Trimming stripped 4 bases from V and 2 bases from J, with 9 bases between. Germline lookup yields CDR1 SGHDN and CDR2 FVKESK. The CDR3 covers 13 residues. As DNA, the CDR3 is TGTGCCAGCAGCCCGATAGGTACCTACGAGCAGTACTTC. This translates into CASSPIGTYEQYF.

This clonotype appeared a few times. The rearrangement links TRBV11-2 to TRBJ2-5; a weak D match, TRBD2 (6 bases). CDR3 length equals 15 residues. In germline, CDR1 is SGHAT, CDR2 FQNNGV. V dropped 2 bases and J dropped 4 bases, with 14 bases sitting between them. The CDR3 nucleotides are TGTGCCAGCAGCTTAATTTCTGGGGGGACAGAGACCCAGTACTTC. It codes for CASSLISGGTETQYF.

This rearrangement joins TRBV4-1 to TRBJ1-2; the D gene is possibly TRBD1 (5 bases). This CDR3 spans 14 amino acids. The V and J ends lost 0 bases and 7 bases respectively, with 12 bases between them. Germline CDR1 reads MGHRA; CDR2 reads YSYEKL. For the CDR3, the DNA is TGCGCCAGCAGCCAAGATCGGGGGAACGGTGGCTACACCTTC. Protein product: CASSQDRGNGGYTF.

The V gene is TRBV20-1, the J gene TRBJ2-7; D is perhaps TRBD1 (6 bases). This CDR3 is built from 13 residues. Between the trimmed V and J ends, which lost 3 bases and 1 base, there was a span of 10 bases. Germline V CDR1 and CDR2: DFQATT, SNEGSKA (reference sequence). The CDR3 region has the DNA TGCAGTGCTAGGTCAGGGGAGTCCTACGAGCAGTACTTC. As protein: CSARSGESYEQYF.

This clonotype was recorded a few times. The rearrangement uses TRBV7-2 and TRBJ2-7, with 8 nucleotides matching TRBD1. This CDR3 comprises 14 residues. With 4 bases clipped from V and 5 bases from J, the junction kept 7 bases outside the gene matches. Germline V CDR1 and CDR2: SGHTA, FQGNSA. CDR3 sequence: CASSYGTGIHEQYF. CDR3 in DNA: TGTGCCAGCAGCTACGGGACAGGTATACACGAGCAGTACTTC.

This chain links TRBV7-9 with TRBJ1-1, with TRBD1 as a possible D gene (5 bases). V lost 5 bases to trimming and J lost 7 bases, with 14 bases between them. The CDR3 runs to 13 residues. Germline CDR1 and CDR2: SEHNR and FQNEAQ (reference sequence). Written as DNA, the CDR3 is TGTGCCAGCAGCCCCCCAGGGTATGGTGAAGCTTTCTTT. As protein: CASSPPGYGEAFF.

In the case of this clonotype: The junction differs from germline at one of its ends, possibly a read error. The chain joins TRBV7-6 to TRBJ1-2; 9 bases are shared with TRBD1. The length of the CDR3 is 15 residues. Germline assignment: CDR1 SGHVS and CDR2 FNYEAQ. The CDR3 nucleotides read TGCGCCAGCAGCCAAGAGGGACAGGGAAGTGATGGCTACACCTTC. Translating it yields CASSQEGQGSDGYTF.

V is TRBV7-2 and J is TRBJ1-5; D gene uncertain. The CDR3 length is 14 residues. Germline V gene lookup returns CDR1 SGHTA and CDR2 FQGNSA. V lost 1 base, J lost 9 bases, and 13 bases lay in between. This CDR3 is CASSLETASGPQHF. CDR3 in DNA: TGTGCCAGCAGCTTAGAAACAGCGAGCGGGCCCCAGCATTTT. Supplemented by reference TRBV7-2 and TRBJ1-5, the full variable domain reads GAGVSQSPSNKVTEKGKDVELRCDPISGHTALYWYRQSLGQGLEFLIYFQGNSAPDKSGLPSDRFSAERTGGSVSTLTIQRTQQEDSAVYLCASSLETASGPQHFGDGTRLSIL.

In its sample, this clonotype was seen once. V and J are TRBV7-9 and TRBJ2-7; D is unresolved. Looked up from germline, CDR1 is SEHNR and CDR2 is FQNEAQ (reference sequence). The CDR3 totals 14 residues. V was trimmed by 8 bases and J by 6 bases, leaving 20 bases between them. DNA for the CDR3: TGTGCCAGCGGAGACGGCATGAACACCGCCGAGCAGTACTTC. Residues: CASGDGMNTAEQYF.